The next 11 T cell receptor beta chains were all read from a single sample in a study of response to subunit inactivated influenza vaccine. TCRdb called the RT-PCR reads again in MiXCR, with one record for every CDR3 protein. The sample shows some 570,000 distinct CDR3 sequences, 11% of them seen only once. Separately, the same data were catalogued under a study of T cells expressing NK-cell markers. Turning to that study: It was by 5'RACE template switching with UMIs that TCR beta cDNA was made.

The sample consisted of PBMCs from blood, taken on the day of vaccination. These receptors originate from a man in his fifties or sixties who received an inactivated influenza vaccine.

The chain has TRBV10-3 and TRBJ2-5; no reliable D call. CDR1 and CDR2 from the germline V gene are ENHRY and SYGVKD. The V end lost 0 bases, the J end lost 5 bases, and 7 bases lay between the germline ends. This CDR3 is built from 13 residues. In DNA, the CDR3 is TGTGCCATCAGTGAGTCTCCACCCGAGACCCAGTACTTC. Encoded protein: CAISESPPETQYF.

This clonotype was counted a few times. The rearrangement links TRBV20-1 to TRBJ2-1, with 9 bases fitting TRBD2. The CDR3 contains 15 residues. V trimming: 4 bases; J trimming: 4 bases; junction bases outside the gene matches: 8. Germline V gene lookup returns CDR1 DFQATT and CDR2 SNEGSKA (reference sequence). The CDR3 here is CSATYSGRNYNEQFF. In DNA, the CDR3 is TGCAGTGCTACCTACAGCGGGAGGAATTACAATGAGCAGTTCTTC.

The CDR3 sequence: CASSFLTGTDTDTQYF. The CDR3 DNA is TGTGCCAGCAGCTTCCTGACCGGGACAGACACAGATACGCAGTATTTT. The chain joins TRBV5-8 to TRBJ2-3; TRBD1 matches at 7 bases. Germline CDR1 SGHTS, CDR2 YDEGEE. The J segment lost 2 bases and the V segment lost 2 bases, leaving 8 bases of the junction unmatched. The CDR3 sequence is 16 residues long.

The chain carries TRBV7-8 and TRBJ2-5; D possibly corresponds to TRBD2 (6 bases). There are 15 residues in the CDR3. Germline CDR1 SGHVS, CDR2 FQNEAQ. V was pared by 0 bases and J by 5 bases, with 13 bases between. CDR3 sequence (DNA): TGTGCCAGCAGCTTAGCCCCGCGTGGGGGGGAGACCCAGTACTTC. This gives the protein CASSLAPRGGETQYF.

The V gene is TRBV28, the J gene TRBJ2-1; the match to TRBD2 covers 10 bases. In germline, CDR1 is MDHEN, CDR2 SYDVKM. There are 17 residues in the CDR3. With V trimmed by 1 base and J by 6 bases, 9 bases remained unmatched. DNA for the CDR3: TGTGCCAGCAGTTTATCACCGGGACTAGCGTGGGGCAATGAGCAGTTCTTC. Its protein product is CASSLSPGLAWGNEQFF.

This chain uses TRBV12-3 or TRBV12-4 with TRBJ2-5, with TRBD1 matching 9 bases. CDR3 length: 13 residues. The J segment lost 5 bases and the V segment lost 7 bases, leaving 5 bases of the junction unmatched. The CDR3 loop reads CASTPGQGETQYF. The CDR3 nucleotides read TGTGCCAGCACCCCTGGACAGGGGGAGACCCAGTACTTC.

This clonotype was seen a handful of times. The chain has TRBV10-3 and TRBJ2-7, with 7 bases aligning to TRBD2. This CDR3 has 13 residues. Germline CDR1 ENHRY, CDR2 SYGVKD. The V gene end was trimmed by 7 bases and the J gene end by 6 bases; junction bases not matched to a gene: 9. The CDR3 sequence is CAITSAGAGEQYF. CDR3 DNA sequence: TGTGCCATCACTTCGGCGGGAGCGGGCGAGCAGTACTTC.

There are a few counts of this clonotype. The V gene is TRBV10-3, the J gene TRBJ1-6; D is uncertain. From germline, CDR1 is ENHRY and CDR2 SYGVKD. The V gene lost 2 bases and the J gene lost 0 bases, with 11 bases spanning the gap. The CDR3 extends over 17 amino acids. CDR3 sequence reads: CAISEHDPSSYNSPLHF. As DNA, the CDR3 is TGTGCCATCAGTGAGCATGATCCCAGCTCCTATAATTCACCCCTCCACTTT.

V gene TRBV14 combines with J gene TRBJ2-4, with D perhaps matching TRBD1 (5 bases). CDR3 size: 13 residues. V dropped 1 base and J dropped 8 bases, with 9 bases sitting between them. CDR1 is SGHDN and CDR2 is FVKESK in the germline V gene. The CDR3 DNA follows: TGTGCCAGCAGCCAAGCAGGGCAGCACATTCAGTACTTC. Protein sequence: CASSQAGQHIQYF.

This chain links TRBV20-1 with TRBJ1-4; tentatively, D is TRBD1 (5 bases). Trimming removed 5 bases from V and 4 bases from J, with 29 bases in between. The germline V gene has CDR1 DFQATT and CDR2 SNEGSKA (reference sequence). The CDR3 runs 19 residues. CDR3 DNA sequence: TGCAGTGCTCCCATTCGGGGGGAAATATGGTCCAACCTTAATGAAAAACTGTTTTTT. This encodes CSAPIRGEIWSNLNEKLFF.

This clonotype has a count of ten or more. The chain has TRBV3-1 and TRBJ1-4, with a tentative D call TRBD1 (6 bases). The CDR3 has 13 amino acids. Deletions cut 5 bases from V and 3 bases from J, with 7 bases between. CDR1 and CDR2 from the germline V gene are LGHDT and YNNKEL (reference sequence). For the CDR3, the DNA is TGTGCCAGCAGCGCAGGGGCTAATGAAAAACTGTTTTTT. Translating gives CASSAGANEKLFF.